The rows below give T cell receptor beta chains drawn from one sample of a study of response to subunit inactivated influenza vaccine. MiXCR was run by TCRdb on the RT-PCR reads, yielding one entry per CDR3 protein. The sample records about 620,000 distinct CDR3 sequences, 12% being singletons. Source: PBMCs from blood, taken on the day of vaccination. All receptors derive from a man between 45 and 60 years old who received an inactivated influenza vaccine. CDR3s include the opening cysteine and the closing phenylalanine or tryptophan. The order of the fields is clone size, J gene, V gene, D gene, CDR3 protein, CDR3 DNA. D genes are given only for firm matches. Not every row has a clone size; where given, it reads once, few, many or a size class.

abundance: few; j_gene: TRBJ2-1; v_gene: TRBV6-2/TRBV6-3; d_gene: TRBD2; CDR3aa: CASSYWGTSGNSYNEQFF; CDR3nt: TGTGCCAGCAGTTACTGGGGGACTAGCGGGAACTCCTACAATGAGCAGTTCTTC
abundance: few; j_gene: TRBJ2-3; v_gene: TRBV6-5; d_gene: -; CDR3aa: CASSYSKDSYTDTQYF; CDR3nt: TGTGCCAGCAGTTACTCGAAGGACAGCTACACAGATACGCAGTATTTT
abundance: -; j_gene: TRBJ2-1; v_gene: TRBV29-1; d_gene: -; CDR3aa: CSVDGRDEQFF; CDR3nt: TGCAGCGTGGATGGCCGGGACGAGCAGTTCTTC
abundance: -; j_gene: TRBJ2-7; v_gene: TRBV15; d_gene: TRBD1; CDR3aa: CATSRDRATYEQYF; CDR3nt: TGTGCCACCAGCAGGGACAGGGCTACCTACGAGCAGTACTTC
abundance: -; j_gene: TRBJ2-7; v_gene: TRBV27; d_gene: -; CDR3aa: CASSPFNTFYEQYF; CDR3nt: TGTGCCAGCAGTCCCTTTAACACGTTCTACGAGCAGTACTTC
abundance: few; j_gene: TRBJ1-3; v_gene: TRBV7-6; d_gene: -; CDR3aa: CASSLDGGQGNTIYF; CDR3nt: TGTGCCAGCAGCCTAGACGGGGGCCAAGGAAACACCATATATTTT
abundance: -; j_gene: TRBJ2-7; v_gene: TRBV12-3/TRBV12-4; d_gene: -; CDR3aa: CASSLSLGTVTYEQYF; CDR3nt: TGTGCCAGCAGTTTGTCTCTGGGGACGGTGACCTACGAGCAGTACTTC
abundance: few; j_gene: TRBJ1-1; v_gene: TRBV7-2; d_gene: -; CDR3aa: CASSQRRGGEAFF; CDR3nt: TGTGCCAGCAGCCAGCGCAGGGGAGGTGAAGCTTTCTTT
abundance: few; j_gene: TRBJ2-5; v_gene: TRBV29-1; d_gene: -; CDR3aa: CSSKRLGEETQYF; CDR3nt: TGCAGCTCCAAGAGGTTGGGTGAGGAGACCCAGTACTTC
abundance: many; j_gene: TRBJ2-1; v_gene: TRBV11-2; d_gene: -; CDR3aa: CASSRLTDRDYLSSYNEQFF; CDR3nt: TGTGCCAGCAGCAGGTTGACGGACAGGGACTATCTGAGCTCCTACAATGAGCAGTTCTTC
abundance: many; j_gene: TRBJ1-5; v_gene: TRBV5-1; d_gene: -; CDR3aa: CASSLGPGYGQPQHF; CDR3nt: TGCGCCAGCAGCTTAGGGCCCGGTTACGGTCAGCCCCAGCATTTT
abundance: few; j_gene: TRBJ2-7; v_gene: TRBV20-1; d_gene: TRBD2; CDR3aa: CSATAGLAGPYEQYF; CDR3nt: TGCAGTGCTACCGCCGGACTAGCGGGGCCTTACGAGCAGTACTTC
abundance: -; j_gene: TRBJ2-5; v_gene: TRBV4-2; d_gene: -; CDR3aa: CASSQDRRGRGETQYF; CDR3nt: TGTGCCAGCAGCCAAGATCGGCGGGGCCGGGGGGAGACCCAGTACTTC
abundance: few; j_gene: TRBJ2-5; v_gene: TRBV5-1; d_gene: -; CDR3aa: CASSNRVRQETQYF; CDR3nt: TGCGCCAGCAGCAACAGGGTCCGGCAAGAGACCCAGTACTTC
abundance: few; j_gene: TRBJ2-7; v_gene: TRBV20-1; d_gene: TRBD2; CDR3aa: CSARQGRGENEQYF; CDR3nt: TGCAGTGCTAGGCAAGGGAGGGGAGAGAACGAGCAGTACTTC
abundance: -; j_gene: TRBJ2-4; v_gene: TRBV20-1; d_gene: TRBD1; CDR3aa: CSAPGQTLKNIQYF; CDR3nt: TGCAGTGCTCCGGGACAGACTCTAAAAAACATTCAGTACTTC
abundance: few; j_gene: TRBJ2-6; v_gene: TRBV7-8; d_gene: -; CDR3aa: CASSLLGQLNSGANVLTF; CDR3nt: TGTGCCAGCAGCTTACTAGGACAGCTAAACTCTGGGGCCAACGTCCTGACTTTC
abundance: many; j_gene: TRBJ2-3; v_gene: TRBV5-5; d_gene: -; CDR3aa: CASSRAAGTDTQYF; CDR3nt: TGTGCCAGCAGCAGGGCGGCGGGCACAGATACGCAGTATTTT
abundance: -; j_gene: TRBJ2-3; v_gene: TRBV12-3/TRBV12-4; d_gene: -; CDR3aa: CASKVTGPRDTQYF; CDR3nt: TGTGCCAGCAAGGTGACGGGCCCCCGGGATACGCAGTATTTT
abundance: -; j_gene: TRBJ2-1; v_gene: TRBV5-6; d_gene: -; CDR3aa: CASSLVGRREYEQFF; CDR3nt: TGTGCCAGCAGCTTGGTGGGCAGAAGAGAGTATGAGCAGTTCTTC
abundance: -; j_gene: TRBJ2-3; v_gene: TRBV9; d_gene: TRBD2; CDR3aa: CASSVGPGLALLNTDTQYF; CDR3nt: TGTGCCAGCAGCGTAGGTCCGGGACTAGCTCTTCTCAACACAGATACGCAGTATTTT
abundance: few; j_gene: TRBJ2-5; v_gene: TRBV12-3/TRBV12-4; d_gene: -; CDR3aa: CASSLAQVQETQYF; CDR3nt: TGTGCCAGCAGTTTAGCTCAGGTTCAAGAGACCCAGTACTTC
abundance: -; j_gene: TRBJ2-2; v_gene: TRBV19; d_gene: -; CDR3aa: CASSIGTGLAGELFF; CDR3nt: TGTGCCAGTAGTATAGGCACAGGGTTGGCCGGGGAGCTGTTTTTT
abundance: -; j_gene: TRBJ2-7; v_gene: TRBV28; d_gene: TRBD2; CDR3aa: CASSPPQRGILYEQYF; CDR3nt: TGTGCCAGCAGCCCCCCGCAGCGGGGGATCCTCTACGAGCAGTACTTC
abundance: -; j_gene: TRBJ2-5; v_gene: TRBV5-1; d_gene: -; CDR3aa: CASSITRGQETQYF; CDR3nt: TGCGCCAGCAGCATTACAAGGGGACAAGAGACCCAGTACTTC
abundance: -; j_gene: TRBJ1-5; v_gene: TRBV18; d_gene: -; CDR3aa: CASSPNLDQPQHF; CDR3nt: TGTGCCAGCTCACCAAACCTGGATCAGCCCCAGCATTTT
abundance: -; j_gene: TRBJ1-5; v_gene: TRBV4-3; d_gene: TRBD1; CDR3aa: CASSSSAGGYQPQHF; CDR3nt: TGCGCCAGCAGCAGCTCGGCAGGGGGCTATCAGCCCCAGCATTTT
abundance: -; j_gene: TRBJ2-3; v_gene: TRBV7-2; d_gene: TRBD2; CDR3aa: CASSWGAGNPPDTQYF; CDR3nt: TGTGCCAGCAGCTGGGGAGCGGGAAATCCCCCAGATACGCAGTATTTT
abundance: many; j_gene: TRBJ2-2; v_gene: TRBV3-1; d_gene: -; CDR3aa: CASRGSYTGELFF; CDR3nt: TGTGCCAGCAGAGGGTCCTACACCGGGGAGCTGTTTTTT
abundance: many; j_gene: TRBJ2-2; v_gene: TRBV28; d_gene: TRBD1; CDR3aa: CASGGQGGGTGELFF; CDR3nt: TGTGCCAGCGGGGGACAGGGAGGAGGCACCGGGGAGCTGTTTTTT
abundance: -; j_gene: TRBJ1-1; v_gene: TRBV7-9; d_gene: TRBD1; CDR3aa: CASSRQGAITEAFF; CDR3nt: TGTGCCAGCAGCCGACAGGGGGCCATCACTGAAGCTTTCTTT
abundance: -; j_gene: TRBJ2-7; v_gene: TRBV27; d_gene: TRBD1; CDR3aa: CASRKDRVPYEQYF; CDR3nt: TGTGCCAGCAGAAAGGACAGGGTCCCCTACGAGCAGTACTTC
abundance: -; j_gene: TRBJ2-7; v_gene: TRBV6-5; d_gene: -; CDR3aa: CASSSPRYGTGHYEQYF; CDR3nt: TGTGCCAGCAGTTCCCCTCGTTACGGGACGGGGCATTACGAGCAGTACTTC
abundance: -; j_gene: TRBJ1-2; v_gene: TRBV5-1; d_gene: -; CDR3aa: CASSPPDGNNYGYTF; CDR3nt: TGCGCCAGCAGCCCCCCTGACGGAAATAACTATGGCTACACCTTC
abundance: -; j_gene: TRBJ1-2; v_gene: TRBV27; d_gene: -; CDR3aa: CASSLKGGFEGYTF; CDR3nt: TGTGCCAGCAGTTTGAAAGGTGGATTCGAGGGCTACACCTTC
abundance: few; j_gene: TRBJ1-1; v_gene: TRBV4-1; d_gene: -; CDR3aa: CASSRVGEGTEAFF; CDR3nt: TGCGCCAGCAGCCGAGTAGGGGAAGGCACTGAAGCTTTCTTT
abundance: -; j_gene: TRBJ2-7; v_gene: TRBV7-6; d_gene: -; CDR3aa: CASSRNAGLEQYF; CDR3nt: TGTGCCAGCAGCCGCAATGCGGGACTCGAGCAGTACTTC
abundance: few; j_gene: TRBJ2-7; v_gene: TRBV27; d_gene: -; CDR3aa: CASSSLRQYYEQYF; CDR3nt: TGTGCCAGCAGTTCCTTAAGACAGTACTACGAGCAGTACTTC
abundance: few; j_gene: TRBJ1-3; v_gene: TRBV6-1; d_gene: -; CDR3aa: CASSKTGTGNTIYF; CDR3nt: TGTGCCAGCAGTAAAACAGGGACCGGAAACACCATATATTTT
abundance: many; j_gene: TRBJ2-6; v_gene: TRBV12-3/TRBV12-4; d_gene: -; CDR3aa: CASGPSGANVLTF; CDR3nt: TGTGCCAGCGGCCCGTCCGGGGCCAACGTCCTGACTTTC
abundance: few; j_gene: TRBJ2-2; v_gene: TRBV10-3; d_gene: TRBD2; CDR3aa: CAIRAGWGSSGELFF; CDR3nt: TGTGCCATCAGAGCGGGATGGGGTTCTTCCGGGGAGCTGTTTTTT
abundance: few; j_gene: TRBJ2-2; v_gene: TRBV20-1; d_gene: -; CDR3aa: CSAYSPDTGELFF; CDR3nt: TGCAGTGCTTATTCCCCAGACACCGGGGAGCTGTTTTTT
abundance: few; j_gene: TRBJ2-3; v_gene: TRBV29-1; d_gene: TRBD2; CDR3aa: CSVSGTSIPDTQYF; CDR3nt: TGCAGCGTTTCCGGGACTAGCATCCCAGATACGCAGTATTTT
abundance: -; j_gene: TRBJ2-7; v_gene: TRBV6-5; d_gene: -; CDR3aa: CASSSWGGSYEQYF; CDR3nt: TGTGCCAGCAGTTCCTGGGGCGGATCCTACGAGCAGTACTTC
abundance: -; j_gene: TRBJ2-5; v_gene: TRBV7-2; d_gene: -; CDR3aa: CASSLGWGRETQYF; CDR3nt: TGTGCCAGCAGCTTAGGATGGGGGAGGGAGACCCAGTACTTC
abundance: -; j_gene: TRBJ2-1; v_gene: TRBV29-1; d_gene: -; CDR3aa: CSVEGHPRRLHEQFF; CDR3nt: TGCAGCGTTGAAGGACACCCCCGCAGATTACATGAGCAGTTCTTC
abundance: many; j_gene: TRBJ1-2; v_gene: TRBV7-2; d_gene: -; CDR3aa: CASSNDRRSSTF; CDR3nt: TGTGCCAGCAGCAACGACAGGAGATCATCCACCTTC
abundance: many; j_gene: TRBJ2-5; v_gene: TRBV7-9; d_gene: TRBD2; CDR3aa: CASSLGTRETQYF; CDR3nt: TGTGCCAGCAGCCTCGGGACTAGGGAGACCCAGTACTTC
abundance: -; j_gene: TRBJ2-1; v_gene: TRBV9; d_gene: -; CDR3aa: CASRALRSYNEQFF; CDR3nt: TGTGCCAGCAGGGCACTCCGGTCCTACAATGAGCAGTTCTTC
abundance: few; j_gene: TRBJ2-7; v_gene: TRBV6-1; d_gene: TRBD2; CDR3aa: CASSRRLRGLAGVYYEQYF; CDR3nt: TGTGCCAGCAGTCGCCGTCTGAGGGGCCTAGCGGGAGTGTACTACGAGCAGTACTTC
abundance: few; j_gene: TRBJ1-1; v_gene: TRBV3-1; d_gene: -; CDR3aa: CASSSDGGGTEAFF; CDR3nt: TGTGCCAGCAGCTCGGACGGGGGCGGCACTGAAGCTTTCTTT
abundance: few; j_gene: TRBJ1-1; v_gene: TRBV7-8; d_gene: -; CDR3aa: CASSLAAVGIAEAFF; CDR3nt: TGTGCCAGCAGCTTAGCGGCGGTTGGGATTGCTGAAGCTTTCTTT
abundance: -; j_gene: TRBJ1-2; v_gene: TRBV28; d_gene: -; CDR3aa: CASSDRLYGYTF; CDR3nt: TGTGCCAGCAGTGACAGACTATATGGCTACACCTTC
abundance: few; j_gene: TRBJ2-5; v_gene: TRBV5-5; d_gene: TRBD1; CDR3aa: CASRVTPGQDGTQYF; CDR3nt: TGTGCCAGCAGAGTGACACCGGGACAGGACGGGACCCAGTACTTC
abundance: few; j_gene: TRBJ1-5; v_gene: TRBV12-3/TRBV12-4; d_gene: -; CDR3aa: CASSSSDGFNQPQHF; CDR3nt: TGTGCCAGCAGTTCCTCAGACGGATTCAATCAGCCCCAGCATTTT
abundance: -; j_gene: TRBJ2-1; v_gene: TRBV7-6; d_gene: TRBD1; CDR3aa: CASSLLTGQGRDEQFF; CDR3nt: TGTGCCAGCAGCTTACTCACGGGACAGGGGCGTGATGAGCAGTTCTTC
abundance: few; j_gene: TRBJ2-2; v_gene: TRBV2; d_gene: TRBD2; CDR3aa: CASQREKNTGELFF; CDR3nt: TGTGCCAGCCAGCGGGAGAAGAACACCGGGGAGCTGTTTTTT